Below, 18 T cell receptor beta chains from the same sample are listed, as sequenced in a study of T cells in Graves' hyperthyroidism and ophthalmopathy. TCR beta CDR3 regions were amplified from RNA transcripts. When the TCR CDR3 underwent first-round RT-PCR, the HTBI primer set was used. From the multiplex PCR reads, TCRdb called clonotypes with MiXCR, one entry per CDR3 protein. The sample holds around 530,000 distinct CDR3 sequences; roughly 17% are singletons and the top ten take approximately 15%. The material sequenced was blood. Receptors originate from a woman between 18 and 30 years old with Graves' ophthalmopathy.

This clonotype was recorded at least ten times. The chain carries TRBV30 and TRBJ2-5, with D maybe TRBD2 (5 bases). Germline lookup yields CDR1 GTSNPN and CDR2 SVGIG (reference sequence). V was cut by 0 bases and J by 2 bases, with 13 bases left in between. This CDR3 spans 15 amino acids. CDR3 protein: CAWSVKRVNQETQYF. In DNA form, the CDR3 reads TGTGCCTGGAGTGTAAAGAGGGTAAATCAAGAGACCCAGTACTTC.

This clonotype was observed many times. The V and J genes are TRBV3-1 and TRBJ1-1, with D possibly matching TRBD1 (6 bases). The CDR3 has 14 residues. Germline V lookup: CDR1 LGHDT, CDR2 YNNKEL (reference sequence). The V end lost 0 bases, the J end lost 4 bases, and 9 bases lay between the germline ends. The CDR3 here is CASSQDVGATEAFF. The CDR3 nucleotides are TGTGCCAGCAGCCAAGATGTGGGGGCCACTGAAGCTTTCTTT.

As concerns this clonotype: Since a much larger clone is just one base distant, this may be a read error. The chain has TRBV5-6 and TRBJ2-7; D tentatively reads TRBD1 or TRBD2 (5 bases each). The germline gives CDR1 SGHDT, CDR2 YYEEEE. The CDR3 contains 14 residues. The CDR3 sequence: CVSSSGTFLHEQYF. The CDR3 DNA is TGTGTCAGCAGCTCCGGGACCTTCCTTCACGAGCAGTACTTC.

This chain uses TRBV7-2 with TRBJ2-1; TRBD2 matches at 15 bases. The CDR3 is 20 amino acids. Germline assignment: CDR1 SGHTA and CDR2 FQGNSA. The junction had 19 bases not matched to a gene; V was cut back by 5 bases and J by 8 bases. CDR3 protein: CASSPLGGGLAGGNLDEQFF. CDR3 coding DNA: TGTGCCAGCAGCCCCCTCGGGGGTGGACTAGCGGGAGGGAACTTAGATGAGCAGTTCTTC.

This clonotype was found many times. The J gene is TRBJ1-6, the V gene TRBV20-1; D is possibly TRBD1 (6 bases). Germline values: CDR1 DFQATT, CDR2 SNEGSKA (reference sequence). The CDR3 is 14 amino acids. V gave up 4 bases and J gave up 6 bases, with 13 bases separating them. CDR3 region: CSAIYRTVNSPLHF. CDR3 nucleotide sequence: TGCAGTGCTATCTACCGGACAGTTAATTCACCCCTCCACTTT.

Many counts were recorded for this clonotype. The chain links TRBV30 to TRBJ1-5, with 9 bases that match TRBD1. The germline V gene has CDR1 GTSNPN and CDR2 SVGIG (reference sequence). CDR3 length: 14 residues. V shed 4 bases and J 7 bases; nucleotides not matched to a gene: 8. DNA for the CDR3: TGTGCCTGGATGGGACAGGGAAGAGGGCAGCCCCAGCATTTT. The encoded protein is CAWMGQGRGQPQHF.

This clonotype was seen repeatedly, ten times or more. The V and J genes are TRBV6-1 and TRBJ1-5; 9 bases are shared with TRBD1. V shed 4 bases, J shed 6 bases, and the junction held 7 bases outside the gene matches. The length of the CDR3 is 15 residues. Germline CDR1 MNHNS, CDR2 SASEGT. CDR3: CASSGYRGLSQPQHF. For the CDR3, the DNA is TGTGCCAGCAGTGGGTACAGGGGGCTGAGTCAGCCCCAGCATTTT.

This clonotype was seen only a few times. The junction departs from germline at one end; a sequencing error may be responsible. The chain uses TRBV13 and TRBJ1-1; D is perhaps TRBD1 (5 bases). Germline CDR1 PRHDT, CDR2 FYEKMQ (reference sequence). CDR3 length: 15 amino acids. The CDR3 DNA sequence: TGCGCCAGCAGCCAAGATCCAACAGGATACCATGAAGCTTTCTTT. Its protein is CASSQDPTGYHEAFF. Full variable domain (missing parts from reference TRBV13 and TRBJ1-1): AAGVIQSPRHLIKEKRETATLKCYPIPRHDTVYWYQQGPGQDPQFLISFYEKMQSDKGSIPDRFSAQQFSDYHSELNMSSLELGDSALYFCASSQDPTGYHEAFFGQGTRLTVV.

This clonotype was seen more than once but under ten times. The chain has TRBV6-5 and TRBJ1-1; 10 bases are shared with TRBD1. V dropped 2 bases and J dropped 7; count of bases not matched to a gene: 19. The CDR3 is 19 residues long. Germline CDR1 and CDR2: MNHEY and SVGAGI. The CDR3 DNA reads as TGTGCCAGCAGTTACCAAGTTAGTGGGACAGGGGCCGCCATGAGTGAAGCTTTCTTT. Its translation: CASSYQVSGTGAAMSEAFF.

As to this clonotype: A read error is possible here, since a much larger clone lies one base away. This CDR3 is CASSPQRGYEQYF. The DNA of the CDR3 is TGTGCCAGCAGCCCGCAAAGGGGTTACGAGCAGTACTTC. V and J are TRBV7-6 and TRBJ2-7, with a weak D call TRBD1 (5 bases). The V gene's germline CDR1 is SGHVS and CDR2 FNYEAQ. V dropped 5 bases and J dropped 4 bases, with 12 bases sitting between them. The CDR3 is made up of 13 amino acids.

With respect to this clonotype: This clone may be a read error of a much larger clone one base away. The J gene is TRBJ1-1, the V gene TRBV30; D is uncertain. V was pared by 1 base and J by 2 bases, with 11 bases between. The length of the CDR3 is 14 residues. Germline-derived CDR1 and CDR2 are GTSNPN and SVGIG (reference sequence). In DNA form, the CDR3 reads TGTGCCTGGAGTGGGAGCAGAGGAAACACTGAAGCTTTCTTT. Translating it yields CAWSGSRGNTEAFF. The variable domain in full, with the rest retrieved from reference TRBV30 and TRBJ1-1, is SQTIHQWPATLVQPVGSPLSLECTVEGTSNPNLYWYRQAAGRGLQLLFYSVGIGQISSEVPQNLSASRPQDRQFILSSKKLLLSDSGFYLCAWSGSRGNTEAFFGQGTRLTVV.

This rearrangement joins TRBV19 to TRBJ2-3; 9 nucleotides align to TRBD1. There are 14 residues in the CDR3. V lost 7 bases to trimming and J lost 5 bases; unmatched junction nucleotides: 7. Germline CDR1 LNHDA, CDR2 SQIVND (reference sequence). The CDR3 DNA follows: TGTGCCAGTATCGGACAGGGGCATGGAGATACGCAGTATTTT. Residues: CASIGQGHGDTQYF.

This clonotype has a count of ten or more. The chain has TRBV27 and TRBJ1-1, with a tentative D call TRBD1 (5 bases). The length of the CDR3 is 15 residues. CDR1 is MNHEY and CDR2 is SMNVEV in the germline V gene (reference sequence). Trimming stripped 2 bases from V and 5 bases from J, with 15 bases between. This CDR3 reads CASSLGGRGGTEAFF. Written as DNA, the CDR3 is TGTGCCAGCAGTTTAGGGGGGAGGGGTGGAACTGAAGCTTTCTTT.

Many counts were recorded for this clonotype. The chain links TRBV27 to TRBJ2-7; D is unresolved. The CDR3 sequence is 16 residues long. Trimming cost V 3 bases and J 0 bases, with 15 bases left between them. Germline values: CDR1 MNHEY, CDR2 SMNVEV (reference sequence). The CDR3 DNA is TGTGCCAGCAGTTTTTCAGCTCTGCTATCCTCCTACGAGCAGTACTTC. Translating gives CASSFSALLSSYEQYF.

This rearrangement joins TRBV20-1 to TRBJ2-3, with 10 bases identical to TRBD2. CDR1 and CDR2 (germline): DFQATT, SNEGSKA (reference sequence). The CDR3 has 18 amino acids. Trimming at V came to 1 base and at J to 3 bases, leaving 13 bases not matched to a gene. CDR3 nucleotide sequence: TGCAGTGCTAGAGGAAGGGATGGGGCTAGCGGGAGTACAGATACGCAGTATTTT. It codes for CSARGRDGASGSTDTQYF.

Many counts were recorded for this clonotype. The rearrangement joins TRBV7-3 to TRBJ2-1; D is possibly TRBD1 (6 bases). The CDR3 sequence is 14 residues long. The V end was cut by 2 bases, the J end by 5 bases, with 10 bases between. Germline lookup yields CDR1 SGHTA and CDR2 FQGTGA. The DNA of the CDR3 is TGTGCCAGCAGCTTAGCCGGGGACAACAATGAGCAGTTCTTC. Translating gives CASSLAGDNNEQFF.

This clonotype was picked up many times. The chain is built from TRBV15 and TRBJ1-4; no reliable D call. CDR1 is LNHNV, CDR2 YYDKDF, per germline (reference sequence). Trimming shortened V by 5 bases and J by 5 bases, and 15 bases separated the two germline ends. The CDR3 spans 15 residues. The CDR3 bases are TGTGCCACCAGCGGGATCACTGGACGGAATGAAAAACTGTTTTTT. Translating gives CATSGITGRNEKLFF.

Many counts were recorded for this clonotype. The chain recombines TRBV28 with TRBJ1-4; D perhaps matches TRBD1 (5 bases). Looked up from germline, CDR1 is MDHEN and CDR2 is SYDVKM. This CDR3 spans 16 amino acids. V lost 5 bases and J lost 3, with 16 bases in between. This CDR3 reads CASSPIMEGANEKLFF. CDR3 nucleotides: TGTGCCAGCAGTCCCATTATGGAAGGGGCTAATGAAAAACTGTTTTTT.